This TCR beta chain was identified in a study of shared clonotypes between healthy human individuals. Germline V gives CDR1 SGHRS, CDR2 YFSETQ. Trimming pared 0 bases from V and 7 bases from J, leaving 8 bases between. This CDR3 region has 13 residues. Every subset had its genomic DNA shared out evenly among several immunoSEQ plates. This table comes from immunoSEQ multiplex PCR, and its TCRdb copy is limited to in-frame clones, with some not included. The data contain about 2.3 million clones, just over 90% of them singletons. Sequences were obtained from naive CD4+ T cells from PBMCs. Subset given: CD45RA+ positively selected. The genes are TRBV5-1 and TRBJ2-1, with D unclear. This TCR was recovered from a man aged 18 to 30 in good health. Some clones in this sample may be carry-over from other donors' samples. DNA of the CDR3: TGCGCCAGCAGCTTGGACTCTCGGAATGAGCAGTTCTTC. This gives the protein CASSLDSRNEQFF.